A single sample is the source of the 27 T cell receptor beta chains below, sequenced in a study of blood T cell repertoires in COVID-19. The data were produced by immunoSEQ multiplex PCR, yet TCRdb's version contains in-frame clones alone and is incomplete. The sample records approximately 75,000 clones, around 85% being singletons. The specimen sequenced was peripheral blood. Every receptor here comes from an elderly man with acute or convalescent COVID-19.

The chain couples TRBV7-6 to TRBJ2-3; 8 positions match TRBD1. The V gene end was trimmed by 6 bases and the J gene end by 0 bases; junction bases not matched to a gene: 5. The germline gives CDR1 SGHVS, CDR2 FNYEAQ. The CDR3 loop spans 15 amino acids. CDR3 loop: CASSSDRASTDTQYF. As DNA, the CDR3 is TGTGCCAGCAGTTCGGACAGGGCAAGCACAGATACGCAGTATTTT.

This clone has a handful of counts. This chain joins TRBV21-1 and TRBJ1-6. TRBV21-1 is labeled a pseudogene. This CDR3 has 11 residues. The CDR3, as DNA: TGTGCCAGCAGTATTATTTCACCCCTCCACTTT. Translation: CASSIISPLHF.

The chain is built from TRBV4-2 and TRBJ2-1; 8 bases map to TRBD1. V was pared by 3 bases and J by 2 bases, with 6 bases of the junction left unmatched. The CDR3 runs to 16 residues. Germline V gene data show CDR1 as LGHNA and CDR2 as YNFKEQ. In DNA form, the CDR3 reads TGTGCCAGCAGCCACCCGGACAGGGTGGCCTACAATGAGCAGTTCTTC. Amino acid sequence: CASSHPDRVAYNEQFF.

The genes are TRBV2 and TRBJ2-2; 11 bases are a match to TRBD2. The CDR3 spans 15 residues. The V and J ends lost 7 bases and 4 bases, in that order; junction bases with no gene match: 5. Germline lookup yields CDR1 SNHLY and CDR2 FYNNEI. CDR3 sequence reads: CASIRTSGSTGELFF. CDR3 coding DNA: TGTGCCAGCATCCGGACTAGCGGGTCCACCGGGGAGCTGTTTTTT.

V and J are TRBV21-1 and TRBJ2-5; the table's D call, TRBD1, was not checked against the DNA. TRBV21-1 has pseudogene status. This CDR3 has 14 amino acids. Written as DNA, the CDR3 is TGTGCCAGCAGCAACCCCGAACAGGGAGAGACCCAGTACTTC. It is translated as CASSNPEQGETQYF.

This chain connects TRBV11-2 to TRBJ1-4; 10 bases align to TRBD1. This CDR3 has 18 residues. Germline assignment: CDR1 SGHAT and CDR2 FQNNGV. J lost 0 bases, V lost 1 base, and 5 bases had no gene match. The DNA of the CDR3 is TGTGCCAGCAGCTTAGGGGTGACAGGGGGCGCAACTAATGAAAAACTGTTTTTT. This translates into CASSLGVTGGATNEKLFF. The full variable domain, completed using reference TRBV11-2 and TRBJ1-4, is EAGVAQSPRYKIIEKRQSVAFWCNPISGHATLYWYQQILGQGPKLLIQFQNNGVVDDSQLPKDRFSAERLKGVDSTLKIQPAKLEDSAVYLCASSLGVTGGATNEKLFFGSGTQLSVL.

V and J are TRBV14 and TRBJ2-6; TRBD1 matches at 9 bases. V lost 8 bases and J lost 2; bases outside the gene matches: 7. This CDR3 comprises 16 residues. CDR1 and CDR2 from the germline V gene are SGHDN and FVKESK. This CDR3 is CASSGTGITGANVLTF. The CDR3 nucleotides are TGTGCCAGCTCCGGGACAGGGATAACTGGGGCCAACGTCCTGACTTTC.

The chain recombines TRBV7-9 with TRBJ2-7; TRBD1 is a possible D gene (5 bases). Germline values: CDR1 SEHNR, CDR2 FQNEAQ (reference sequence). Trimming stripped 5 bases from V and 2 bases from J, with 10 bases between. The CDR3 spans 13 residues. This chain's CDR3 is CASSPKGPYEQYF. The CDR3 nucleotides read TGTGCCAGCAGCCCGAAGGGGCCCTACGAGCAGTACTTC. Full variable domain (missing parts from reference TRBV7-9 and TRBJ2-7): DTGVSQNPRHKITKRGQNVTFRCDPISEHNRLYWYRQTLGQGPEFLTYFQNEAQLEKSRLLSDRFSAERPKGSFSTLEIQRTEQGDSAMYLCASSPKGPYEQYFGPGTRLTVT.

The V call is TRBV5-5, the J call TRBJ1-5; 7 bases agree with TRBD1. V was clipped by 0 bases and J by 4 bases; unmatched bases: 1. Germline assignment: CDR1 SGHKS and CDR2 YYEKEE (reference sequence). There are 14 residues in the CDR3. The CDR3 nucleotides are TGTGCCAGCAGCTTGGTGACAGGGAATCAGCCCCAGCATTTT. Protein: CASSLVTGNQPQHF. Using reference TRBV5-5 and TRBJ1-5 for the parts outside the CDR3, the full variable domain is DAGVTQSPTHLIKTRGQQVTLRCSPISGHKSVSWYQQVLGQGPQFIFQYYEKEERGRGNFPDRFSARQFPNYSSELNVNALLLGDSALYLCASSLVTGNQPQHFGDGTRLSIL.

The CDR3 region is CASSFGQGGANYGYTF. CDR3 DNA sequence: TGTGCCAGCAGCTTTGGACAGGGGGGAGCTAACTATGGCTACACCTTC. The rearrangement links TRBV7-9 to TRBJ1-2; 10 nucleotides align to TRBD1. V was clipped by 3 bases and J by 0 bases; unmatched bases: 4. In germline, CDR1 is SEHNR, CDR2 FQNEAQ (reference sequence). This CDR3 region has 16 residues.

The chain couples TRBV10-3 to TRBJ2-3; 12 bases agree with TRBD2. Per the germline V gene, CDR1 is ENHRY and CDR2 is SYGVKD. Losses at the gene ends were 3 bases for V and 9 bases for J; bases not matched to a gene: 4. The CDR3 covers 14 residues. CDR3 DNA: TGTGCCATCAGTGACCTAGCGGGAGGGCTCACGCAGTATTTT. Translating it yields CAISDLAGGLTQYF.

This sequence joins TRBV28 and TRBJ1-1, with 8 bases aligning to TRBD1. The germline V gene encodes CDR1 MDHEN and CDR2 SYDVKM. J gave up 1 base and V 5 bases, and 18 bases lay outside the gene matches. This CDR3 is built from 19 residues. This chain's CDR3 is CASSLWTGRIRSENTEAFF. DNA for the CDR3: TGTGCCAGCAGTCTCTGGACAGGGCGAATAAGGTCAGAGAACACTGAAGCTTTCTTT. Full variable domain (outside the CDR3, taken from reference TRBV28 and TRBJ1-1): DVKVTQSSRYLVKRTGEKVFLECVQDMDHENMFWYRQDPGLGLRLIYFSYDVKMKEKGDIPEGYSVSREKKERFSLILESASTNQTSMYLCASSLWTGRIRSENTEAFFGQGTRLTVV.

The chain joins TRBV30 to TRBJ1-5, with 10 bases identical to TRBD1. Per the germline V gene, CDR1 is GTSNPN and CDR2 is SVGIG (reference sequence). The CDR3 length is 14 residues. V gave up 5 bases and J gave up 4 bases; unmatched junction bases: 5. The CDR3 DNA reads TGTGCCTGGGGACGGACAGGGGGTAATCAGCCCCAGCATTTT. Amino acid sequence: CAWGRTGGNQPQHF.

This sequence joins TRBV6-2 or TRBV6-3 and TRBJ2-5; 11 bases match TRBD1. Germline CDR1 MNHEY, CDR2 SVGEGT. V gave up 2 bases and J gave up 5 bases; unmatched junction bases: 13. The length of the CDR3 is 18 residues. CDR3 residues: CASSYPDRGLSLAETQYF. Written as DNA, the CDR3 is TGTGCCAGCAGTTACCCGGACAGGGGGCTAAGTTTGGCGGAGACCCAGTACTTC.

The J gene is TRBJ1-2, the V gene TRBV13, with 7 bases identical to TRBD1. CDR1 PRHDT and CDR2 FYEKMQ come from the germline V gene (reference sequence). With 7 bases clipped from V and 2 bases from J, the junction kept 7 bases outside the gene matches. There are 14 residues in the CDR3. CDR3 residues: CASIQNRGNYGYTF. For the CDR3, the DNA is TGTGCCAGCATTCAGAACAGGGGAAACTATGGCTACACCTTC.

The V gene is TRBV11-2, the J gene TRBJ2-7; maybe TRBD2 (6 bases). V lost 5 bases and J 1 base, leaving 18 bases between the germline ends. Looked up from germline, CDR1 is SGHAT and CDR2 is FQNNGV. The CDR3 totals 16 residues. CDR3 bases: TGTGCCAGCAGCCAACTTTTCGGGACTGCGTCCTACGAGCAGTACTTC. Translation: CASSQLFGTASYEQYF.

V is TRBV5-4 and J is TRBJ1-3; D remains unclear. Germline V gene data show CDR1 as SGHNT and CDR2 as YYREEE (reference sequence). The CDR3 sequence is 15 residues long. Trimming shortened V by 5 bases and J by 0 bases, and 12 bases separated the two germline ends. CDR3 bases: TGTGCCAGCAGTTCTCGAGTTACCTCTGGAAACACCATATATTTT. It is translated as CASSSRVTSGNTIYF.

This clone was seen a handful of times. This chain links TRBV7-2 with TRBJ2-5, with 7 bases fitting TRBD1. Unmatched junction bases numbered 10, after V lost 1 base and J lost 5 bases. Germline loops: CDR1 SGHTA, CDR2 FQGNSA. The CDR3 extends over 16 amino acids. DNA of the CDR3: TGTGCCAGCAGCTTAGGTACAGGGGATTTATGGGAGACCCAGTACTTC. It is translated as CASSLGTGDLWETQYF. Full variable domain (outside the CDR3, taken from reference TRBV7-2 and TRBJ2-5): GAGVSQSPSNKVTEKGKDVELRCDPISGHTALYWYRQSLGQGLEFLIYFQGNSAPDKSGLPSDRFSAERTGGSVSTLTIQRTQQEDSAVYLCASSLGTGDLWETQYFGPGTRLLVL.

V usage is TRBV5-4 and J usage is TRBJ1-2; no reliable D call. CDR1 and CDR2 (germline): SGHNT, YYREEE (reference sequence). The V gene lost 0 bases and the J gene lost 7 bases, with 16 bases spanning the gap. This CDR3 has 15 amino acids. CDR3 loop: CASSLAVQDGGGYTF. CDR3 sequence (DNA): TGTGCCAGCAGCTTGGCCGTACAAGACGGCGGTGGCTACACCTTC. The full variable domain, in which reference TRBV5-4 and TRBJ1-2 provide the parts outside the CDR3, is ETGVTQSPTHLIKTRGQQVTLRCSSQSGHNTVSWYQQALGQGPQFIFQYYREEENGRGNFPPRFSGLQFPNYSSELNVNALELDDSALYLCASSLAVQDGGGYTFGSGTRLTVV.

J is TRBJ2-2 and V is TRBV24-1, with D perhaps matching TRBD2 (6 bases). CDR1 is KGHDR, CDR2 SFDVKD, per germline. Trimming pared 7 bases from V and 2 bases from J, leaving 13 bases between. The CDR3 contains 15 residues. The CDR3 coding sequence is TGTGCCACCAGCCCCTGGGGGGTAAACACCGGGGAGCTGTTTTTT. This encodes CATSPWGVNTGELFF.

The CDR3 region has the DNA TGTGCCAGCAGTCCCCCCCCTAGCGGGGGCCCTGGGGGGCAGTTCTTC. It is translated as CASSPPPSGGPGGQFF. This sequence joins TRBV28 and TRBJ2-1; 10 bases are a match to TRBD2. Per germline, CDR1 MDHEN and CDR2 SYDVKM. The V segment lost 5 bases and the J segment 12 bases; nucleotides outside the gene matches: 16. This CDR3 has 16 residues.

The rearrangement uses TRBV5-5 and TRBJ1-5; unclear D gene. From germline, CDR1 is SGHKS and CDR2 YYEKEE (reference sequence). The length of the CDR3 is 14 residues. The V gene lost 0 bases and the J gene lost 3 bases, with 7 bases spanning the gap. This CDR3 is CASSLARVNQPQHF. In nucleotides, the CDR3 is TGTGCCAGCAGCTTGGCCCGGGTCAATCAGCCCCAGCATTTT.

This rearrangement joins TRBV6-2 or TRBV6-3 to TRBJ2-5, with TRBD1 matching 11 bases. The ends lost 5 bases at V and 4 bases at J; junction bases unmatched: 6. The CDR3 runs to 15 residues. CDR1 and CDR2 (germline): MNHEY, SVGEGT. The DNA for the CDR3 is TGTGCCAGCAGTACCCGGGACAGGGGGATAGAGACCCAGTACTTC. The encoded protein is CASSTRDRGIETQYF.

V usage is TRBV28 and J usage is TRBJ1-1; the D gene is possibly TRBD1 (5 bases). Trimming took 2 bases from V and 0 from J, leaving 10 bases between them. The CDR3 consists of 15 residues. Germline CDR1 is MDHEN and CDR2 is SYDVKM. CDR3 amino acids: CASSLQQELNTEAFF. The CDR3 DNA is TGTGCCAGCAGTTTACAACAGGAATTGAACACTGAAGCTTTCTTT.

This chain links TRBV24-1 with TRBJ1-5; D might be TRBD1 (5 bases). V was clipped by 3 bases and J by 4 bases, with 12 bases between them. This CDR3 region has 15 residues. The germline gives CDR1 KGHDR, CDR2 SFDVKD. In DNA, the CDR3 is TGTGCCACCAGTGATCCCGGGACTAATAATCAGCCCCAGCATTTT. Encoded protein: CATSDPGTNNQPQHF.

V is TRBV6-4 and J is TRBJ2-3; TRBD2 might be the D (5 bases). The CDR3 loop spans 13 amino acids. The germline gives CDR1 MRHNA, CDR2 SNTAGT. With 0 bases removed from V and 4 bases from J, the gap between germline ends came to 5 bases. CDR3 amino acids: CASSDSAADTQYF. In DNA form, the CDR3 reads TGTGCCAGCAGTGACTCAGCGGCAGATACGCAGTATTTT.

By share of the sample, this clone is medium-sized. This chain connects TRBV27 to TRBJ1-2, with a possible D match to TRBD1 (5 bases). The CDR3 loop spans 15 amino acids. Germline-derived CDR1 and CDR2 are MNHEY and SMNVEV (reference sequence). Trimming pared 3 bases from V and 1 base from J, leaving 12 bases between. Here the CDR3 reads CASSFIGHLNYGYTF. CDR3 nucleotides: TGTGCCAGCAGTTTCATTGGACACCTTAACTATGGCTACACCTTC.